A single T cell receptor (beta chain) is shown here with its context. The source of the sample is a study of OX40 agonist ivuxolimab in advanced cancers. Repertoires were generated with immunoSEQ multiplex PCR, while TCRdb's copy carries only in-frame clones and drops some. Of some 68,000 clones listed, roughly 83% are singletons. Germline V lookup: CDR1 SGDLS, CDR2 YYNGEE. This CDR3 contains 14 residues. Trimming removed 0 bases at V and 0 bases at J, with 5 bases between. Here the sequenced sample was CD4+ or CD8+ T cells sorted from blood, taken in a trial of the OX40 agonist ivuxolimab. The sequence was collected from an adult with an advanced solid tumor such as melanoma, head and neck, liver or kidney cancer. The chain is built from TRBV9 and TRBJ2-3, with D unresolved. The CDR3 region has the DNA TGTGCCAGCAGCGTAGGCCAGAGCACAGATACGCAGTATTTT. Amino acid sequence: CASSVGQSTDTQYF.